This T cell receptor (beta chain) was obtained from a study of T cells in Graves' hyperthyroidism and ophthalmopathy. Whole-study context: Peripheral blood was collected at initial diagnosis, before any treatment. Findings and limits, study-wide: In blood, most of the thyroid clonotypes expanded above 0.001 were also present. Stable hyperthyroidism was separated from ophthalmopathy by a model based on 13 V-J features.

Amplified TCR beta CDR3 regions derived from RNA transcripts. The HTBI primer set drove a first-round RT-PCR of the TCR CDR3. TCRdb processed the multiplex PCR reads anew with MiXCR; each CDR3 protein has one entry. The sample consists of approximately 690,000 distinct CDR3 sequences, about 14% of them appearing once. The CDR3 has 17 residues. CDR1 LGHNA and CDR2 YNFKEQ come from the germline V gene. The V end lost 1 base, the J end lost 0 bases, and 13 bases lay between the germline ends. On this clonotype itself: Its specificity is not known.

The chain has TRBV4-2 and TRBJ2-1; D gene unclear. This receptor was taken from a woman in her forties or fifties with Graves' ophthalmopathy. Sequenced material: blood. The DNA of the CDR3 is TGTGCCAGCAGCCAAGGTCTACCGGAGAGCTCCTACAATGAGCAGTTCTTC. Translating gives CASSQGLPESSYNEQFF.